These 24 T cell receptor beta chains share one sample of origin, sequenced in a study of T-cell memory formation after mild COVID-19. Each CDR3 protein is one row after TCRdb ran MiXCR on the 5' RACE reads. The repertoire includes approximately 570,000 distinct CDR3 sequences, roughly 18% of them detected once, and more than 10% sits in the top ten. Sequenced: PBMCs or a T cell subset sorted from them (not recorded which). The source is an adult woman who had mild COVID-19 (a few samples of this study predate the infection). Cell type and time point are not known.

This clonotype was found a few times. The rearrangement links TRBV14 to TRBJ1-1, with D maybe TRBD1 (5 bases). The CDR3 runs 15 residues. The germline V and J ends were trimmed by 5 bases and 2 bases, with 15 bases remaining between them. Germline loops: CDR1 SGHDN, CDR2 FVKESK. CDR3 sequence (DNA): TGTGCCAGCAGCGAAGGGGCAGACTTAAACACTGAAGCTTTCTTT. As protein: CASSEGADLNTEAFF.

This rearrangement joins TRBV30 to TRBJ2-1; perhaps TRBD2 as D (6 bases). This CDR3 comprises 14 residues. Deletions cut 4 bases from V and 1 base from J, with 11 bases between. Germline CDR1 and CDR2: GTSNPN and SVGIG (reference sequence). The CDR3 loop is CAWKVAGSYNEQFF. As DNA, the CDR3 is TGTGCCTGGAAGGTGGCGGGATCCTACAATGAGCAGTTCTTC.

This clonotype has more than one count but fewer than ten. The genes are TRBV9 and TRBJ2-1; TRBD1 aligns across 9 bases. The CDR3 has 15 residues. V shed 3 bases, J shed 4 bases, and the junction held 5 bases outside the gene matches. Germline V CDR1 and CDR2: SGDLS, YYNGEE. In DNA, the CDR3 is TGTGCCAGCAGCGAGGGGACAGGGCTATACAATGAGCAGTTCTTC. Amino acids: CASSEGTGLYNEQFF.

The gene calls are TRBV2 and TRBJ2-1, with D unresolved. Trimming left V 6 bases short and J 8 bases short, with 11 bases between. CDR3 length equals 12 residues. Germline V lookup: CDR1 SNHLY, CDR2 FYNNEI. The CDR3 bases are TGTGCCAGCAGCCCCCCCATCCATGAGCAGTTCTTC. Translation: CASSPPIHEQFF.

V is TRBV12-3 or TRBV12-4 and J is TRBJ2-1; 7 positions match TRBD2. J lost 5 bases, V lost 7 bases, and 17 bases had no gene match. There are 17 residues in the CDR3. The CDR3 coding sequence is TGTGCCAGCACTCCTGGGGTGGGAGGGCCGATTAACAATGAGCAGTTCTTC. Protein: CASTPGVGGPINNEQFF.

V is TRBV20-1 and J is TRBJ2-5; 9 nucleotides match TRBD2. V trimming: 6 bases; J trimming: 8 bases; junction bases outside the gene matches: 16. There are 15 residues in the CDR3. CDR1 is DFQATT and CDR2 is SNEGSKA in the germline V gene (reference sequence). CDR3: CSAPRLAGLRGTQYF. CDR3 DNA: TGCAGTGCCCCCCGCCTAGCGGGGCTACGGGGTACCCAGTACTTC.

This clonotype was seen more than once but under ten times. The chain recombines TRBV12-3 or TRBV12-4 with TRBJ2-1, with TRBD1 matching over 7 bases. Germline trimming cut 1 base from V and 3 bases from J; bases unmatched to any gene: 6. The CDR3 contains 16 residues. CDR3 bases: TGTGCCAGCAGTTTAGAAGGGACAGTAGTCTACAATGAGCAGTTCTTC. It is translated as CASSLEGTVVYNEQFF.

There are a few counts of this clonotype. The chain joins TRBV6-2 or TRBV6-3 to TRBJ2-7; D ambiguous. The CDR3 is 14 amino acids. Germline values: CDR1 MNHEY, CDR2 SVGEGT. The V gene lost 4 bases and the J gene lost 2 bases, with 12 bases spanning the gap. DNA for the CDR3: TGTGCCAGCAGTTCCAGACACCCCACCTACGAGCAGTACTTC. It translates to CASSSRHPTYEQYF.

The table lists this clonotype with a few counts. The V call is TRBV12-3 or TRBV12-4, the J call TRBJ2-7; D unclear. The CDR3 loop spans 13 amino acids. Trimming stripped 2 bases from V and 2 bases from J, with 7 bases between. The CDR3 loop is CASSLSTPYEQYF. CDR3 in DNA: TGTGCCAGCAGTTTATCCACTCCCTACGAGCAGTACTTC.

The chain joins TRBV6-5 to TRBJ2-6; D remains ambiguous. V lost 0 bases and J lost 4, with 7 bases in between. CDR1 is MNHEY, CDR2 SVGAGI, per germline. The CDR3 is 15 amino acids. For the CDR3, the DNA is TGTGCCAGCAGTTACTCGGCGATGGGGGCCAACGTCCTGACTTTC. It encodes CASSYSAMGANVLTF.

This rearrangement joins TRBV28 to TRBJ2-2; D remains unclear. The CDR3 runs to 15 residues. From germline, CDR1 is MDHEN and CDR2 SYDVKM. Trimming took 10 bases from V and 0 from J, leaving 15 bases between them. DNA for the CDR3: TGTGCCACTCACGGAAGAAGATCGAACACCGGGGAGCTGTTTTTT. This codes for CATHGRRSNTGELFF.

This clonotype has a handful of counts. CDR3 protein: CASSSLADQKTQYF. CDR3 nucleotides: TGTGCCAGCAGCTCCTTAGCGGACCAGAAGACCCAGTACTTC. This chain links TRBV5-4 with TRBJ2-5; possibly TRBD2 for D (6 bases). The CDR3 totals 14 residues. The V end was cut by 3 bases, the J end by 6 bases, with 15 bases between. The germline CDR1 and CDR2 sequences are SGHNT and YYREEE (reference sequence).

This clonotype was observed a few times. This chain links TRBV19 with TRBJ2-5; 11 bases align to TRBD1. Per germline, CDR1 LNHDA and CDR2 SQIVND (reference sequence). The CDR3 length is 12 residues. With 8 bases clipped from V and 4 bases from J, the junction kept 0 bases outside the gene matches. CDR3 nucleotide sequence: TGTGCCAGTGGGACAGGGGGAGAGACCCAGTACTTC. It specifies CASGTGGETQYF.

The chain uses TRBV7-2 and TRBJ2-3; TRBD2 agrees at 8 bases. CDR3 size: 14 residues. After removal of 5 bases from V and 2 bases from J, the junction contained 3 bases not matched to a gene. CDR1 SGHTA and CDR2 FQGNSA come from the germline V gene. CDR3 DNA: TGTGCCAGCAGCATGGGACTAGTCACAGATACGCAGTATTTT. Translating gives CASSMGLVTDTQYF. The full variable domain, completed using reference TRBV7-2 and TRBJ2-3, is GAGVSQSPSNKVTEKGKDVELRCDPISGHTALYWYRQSLGQGLEFLIYFQGNSAPDKSGLPSDRFSAERTGGSVSTLTIQRTQQEDSAVYLCASSMGLVTDTQYFGPGTRLTVL.

In its sample, this clonotype was seen a few times. The rearrangement joins TRBV4-3 to TRBJ2-3; 10 nucleotides agree with TRBD2. CDR1 is LGHNA, CDR2 YSLEER, per germline. The J segment lost 3 bases and the V segment lost 0 bases, leaving 6 bases of the junction unmatched. This CDR3 contains 17 residues. The CDR3 is CASSQDVLAGTTDTQYF. In DNA, the CDR3 is TGCGCCAGCAGCCAAGATGTACTAGCGGGAACGACAGATACGCAGTATTTT.

This clonotype was recorded a few times. The V and J genes are TRBV9 and TRBJ2-3; D possibly corresponds to TRBD2 (6 bases). V lost 0 bases and J 1 base, leaving 18 bases between the germline ends. The CDR3 is 18 amino acids. CDR1 is SGDLS and CDR2 is YYNGEE in the germline V gene. The CDR3 is CASSVASALVTGTDTQYF. Here the CDR3 DNA reads TGTGCCAGCAGCGTAGCTAGCGCCTTAGTAACTGGCACAGATACGCAGTATTTT.

V usage is TRBV12-3 or TRBV12-4 and J usage is TRBJ1-1; D is unclear. With 3 bases removed from V and 8 bases from J, the gap between germline ends came to 10 bases. This CDR3 contains 12 residues. The CDR3 sequence: CASSFIGREAFF. The CDR3 DNA follows: TGTGCCAGCAGTTTTATTGGGCGGGAAGCTTTCTTT.

In its sample, this clonotype was seen a few times. The V call is TRBV6-2 or TRBV6-3, the J call TRBJ2-2; TRBD1 matches 9 bases. The ends lost 8 bases at V and 1 base at J; junction bases unmatched: 5. CDR3 length equals 15 residues. Per germline, CDR1 MNHEY and CDR2 SVGEGT. The chain's CDR3 is CASLRDRVNTGELFF. Written as DNA, the CDR3 is TGTGCCAGCCTCCGGGACAGGGTGAACACCGGGGAGCTGTTTTTT.

In its sample, this clonotype was seen a few times. The chain couples TRBV7-6 to TRBJ2-6; TRBD1 might be the D (5 bases). Germline V lookup: CDR1 SGHVS, CDR2 FNYEAQ. There are 17 residues in the CDR3. V was shortened by 1 base and J by 0 bases, with 10 bases between the two germline ends. The CDR3 here is CASSLETETSGANVLTF. The CDR3 DNA is TGTGCCAGCAGCTTAGAGACAGAGACCTCTGGGGCCAACGTCCTGACTTTC. The full variable domain, with the rest looked up from reference TRBV7-6 and TRBJ2-6, is GAGVSQSPRYKVTKRGQDVALRCDPISGHVSLYWYRQALGQGPEFLTYFNYEAQQDKSGLPNDRFSAERPEGSISTLTIQRTEQRDSAMYRCASSLETETSGANVLTFGAGSRLTVL.

This clonotype was observed many times. The rearrangement links TRBV10-3 to TRBJ1-3, with D perhaps TRBD1 (5 bases). V lost 0 bases and J 2 bases, leaving 17 bases between the germline ends. The CDR3 totals 18 residues. Germline lookup yields CDR1 ENHRY and CDR2 SYGVKD. The CDR3 region is CAISESIGTPRTGNTIYF. DNA of the CDR3: TGTGCCATCAGTGAGTCGATAGGGACGCCGAGGACTGGAAACACCATATATTTT.

This clonotype was counted a few times. The rearrangement uses TRBV5-1 and TRBJ2-3; D possibly uses TRBD1 or TRBD2 (5 bases each). CDR1 is SGHRS, CDR2 YFSETQ, per germline. Trimming removed 8 bases at V and 5 bases at J, with 18 bases between. This CDR3 spans 14 amino acids. Here the CDR3 DNA reads TGCGCCAGTACCCGGGACCAACCACAAGATACGCAGTATTTT. It codes for CASTRDQPQDTQYF.

This clonotype was found a few times. The rearrangement uses TRBV19 and TRBJ2-2, with 11 bases matching TRBD2. Trimming at V came to 6 bases and at J to 9 bases, leaving 12 bases not matched to a gene. Germline loops: CDR1 LNHDA, CDR2 SQIVND (reference sequence). The CDR3 length is 16 residues. The CDR3: CASSSGTSGVPRELFF. In DNA, the CDR3 is TGTGCCAGTAGCTCCGGGACTAGCGGAGTCCCCCGGGAGCTGTTTTTT.

V usage is TRBV12-3 or TRBV12-4 and J usage is TRBJ1-1; D is unresolved. The V gene lost 7 bases and the J gene lost 1 base, with 10 bases spanning the gap. The CDR3 is 13 residues long. The CDR3 region has the DNA TGTGCCAGCATACAGACGGGGAACACTGAAGCTTTCTTT. Protein: CASIQTGNTEAFF.

This clonotype was seen at least ten times. This chain joins TRBV7-6 and TRBJ2-7, with D possibly TRBD2 on 5 matching bases. The CDR3 spans 14 residues. The V end lost 2 bases, the J end lost 4 bases, and 12 bases lay between the germline ends. The germline gives CDR1 SGHVS, CDR2 FNYEAQ. In DNA form, the CDR3 reads TGTGCCAGCAGCTTATTTGAGGGTAGTTACGAGCAGTACTTC. Amino acids: CASSLFEGSYEQYF.